The 20 T cell receptor beta chains presented below share a single source sample, sequenced in a study of regulatory T cells in long-lasting Graves disease. Arm-PCR with iRepertoire HTBI primers amplified the CDR3 regions for these TCR beta libraries. MiXCR, run by TCRdb on the multiplex PCR reads, gives a single entry per CDR3 protein. The repertoire consists of some 470,000 distinct CDR3 sequences, with 20% to 25% occurring once and the leading ten covering roughly 7%. Time point meaning: persistent/refractory GD, antithyroid drugs over 5 years with positive TRAb. PBMCs were the source of the RNA used for TCR sequencing. The sample was peripheral blood mononuclear cells (PBMCs), taken when the disease was refractory, from a patient treated with antithyroid drugs. Source of these receptors: a female donor with Graves disease.

This clonotype has a single count. The chain joins TRBV7-8 to TRBJ2-3; TRBD2 agrees at 12 bases. The CDR3 sequence is 18 residues long. The germline V gene encodes CDR1 SGHVS and CDR2 FQNEAQ. The junction had 15 bases not matched to a gene; V was cut back by 5 bases and J by 6 bases. The CDR3 region has the DNA TGTGCCAGCAGCCAGGGGGGTCTTCTAGCGGGGGGGCTGGATACGCAGTATTTT. Its protein product is CASSQGGLLAGGLDTQYF.

This clonotype was counted ten times or more. The CDR3 sequence: CASTLSSGDEQYF. In nucleotides, the CDR3 is TGTGCCAGCACTCTATCCTCCGGGGACGAGCAGTACTTC. The chain recombines TRBV28 with TRBJ2-7; the D gene is possibly TRBD2 (5 bases). V lost 7 bases to trimming and J lost 5 bases, with 15 bases between them. The CDR3 covers 13 residues. CDR1 is MDHEN and CDR2 is SYDVKM in the germline V gene.

There are a few counts of this clonotype. The CDR3 sequence: CATSKTADQPQHF. The DNA of the CDR3 is TGTGCCACCAGCAAGACAGCGGATCAGCCCCAGCATTTT. The gene calls are TRBV15 and TRBJ1-5; tentatively, D is TRBD1 (5 bases). V dropped 4 bases and J dropped 5 bases, with 9 bases sitting between them. The CDR3 consists of 13 residues. Per germline, CDR1 LNHNV and CDR2 YYDKDF (reference sequence).

The chain employs TRBV4-1 and TRBJ2-5, with TRBD1 as a possible D gene (7 bases). The CDR3 is 16 amino acids. Per germline, CDR1 MGHRA and CDR2 YSYEKL. Trimming cost V 3 bases and J 0 bases, with 14 bases left between them. CDR3 loop: CASSQGGQPYQETQYF. The CDR3 DNA follows: TGCGCCAGCAGCCAGGGGGGACAGCCGTACCAAGAGACCCAGTACTTC.

This clonotype was recorded many times. The chain employs TRBV3-1 and TRBJ1-1; weak D call: TRBD1 (6 bases). This CDR3 has 15 residues. V lost 0 bases to trimming and J lost 6 bases, with 14 bases between them. The germline CDR1 and CDR2 sequences are LGHDT and YNNKEL (reference sequence). Here the CDR3 reads CASSQDTGGAAEAFF. CDR3 nucleotides: TGTGCCAGCAGCCAAGATACCGGGGGCGCGGCTGAAGCTTTCTTT.

This clonotype occurred a few times. The CDR3 here is CASSLAAGLANTEAFF. The CDR3 region has the DNA TGTGCCAGCAGCTTAGCCGCCGGGCTCGCGAACACTGAAGCTTTCTTT. The genes are TRBV7-6 and TRBJ1-1; D is unresolved. Germline V gene data show CDR1 as SGHVS and CDR2 as FNYEAQ. CDR3 size: 16 residues. V was pared by 0 bases and J by 1 base, with 12 bases between.

This clonotype has more than one count but fewer than ten. This rearrangement joins TRBV28 to TRBJ2-6; 10 bases line up with TRBD1. With V trimmed by 3 bases and J by 5 bases, 10 bases remained unmatched. The CDR3 totals 18 residues. Germline V gene data show CDR1 as MDHEN and CDR2 as SYDVKM. The CDR3 DNA is TGTGCCAGCAGTTTCAGGCCGGGACAGGGGCCCTGGGCCAACGTCCTGACTTTC. It specifies CASSFRPGQGPWANVLTF. The entire variable domain, with the rest obtained from reference TRBV28 and TRBJ2-6, is as follows: DVKVTQSSRYLVKRTGEKVFLECVQDMDHENMFWYRQDPGLGLRLIYFSYDVKMKEKGDIPEGYSVSREKKERFSLILESASTNQTSMYLCASSFRPGQGPWANVLTFGAGSRLTVL.

V gene TRBV2 combines with J gene TRBJ2-6; no firm D call. V dropped 3 bases and J dropped 0 bases, with 15 bases sitting between them. CDR1 is SNHLY and CDR2 is FYNNEI in the germline V gene. The CDR3 has 18 residues. The CDR3 region has the DNA TGTGCCAGCAGTGACCTAGGCAGACCCAACTCTGGGGCCAACGTCCTGACTTTC. This translates into CASSDLGRPNSGANVLTF.

This clonotype was seen ten or more times. V gene TRBV12-3 or TRBV12-4 combines with J gene TRBJ2-7, with 7 nucleotides matching TRBD1. This CDR3 contains 12 residues. Germline trimming cut 5 bases from V and 4 bases from J; bases unmatched to any gene: 2. CDR3 nucleotides: TGTGCCAGCAGTCCGACAGGGTACGAGCAGTACTTC. It codes for CASSPTGYEQYF.

This clonotype occurred many times. The J gene is TRBJ1-2, the V gene TRBV30; D possibly corresponds to TRBD1 (5 bases). From germline, CDR1 is GTSNPN and CDR2 SVGIG (reference sequence). Between the trimmed V and J ends, which lost 0 bases and 7 bases, there was a span of 15 bases. The CDR3 covers 14 residues. The CDR3 reads CAWSVNRGDFGYTF. The CDR3 DNA is TGTGCCTGGAGTGTAAACCGGGGGGACTTTGGCTACACCTTC.

The rearrangement uses TRBV6-1 and TRBJ2-2, with 7 bases aligning to TRBD2. J was trimmed by 4 bases and V by 8 bases; bases with no gene match: 13. Germline V lookup: CDR1 MNHNS, CDR2 SASEGT. This CDR3 region has 16 residues. The CDR3 coding sequence is TGTGCCAGCGGCTACACTGCCACTAGCGTCACCGGGGAGCTGTTTTTT. Its protein product is CASGYTATSVTGELFF.

The genes are TRBV5-1 and TRBJ1-1; perhaps TRBD1 as D (6 bases). The V end lost 4 bases, the J end lost 7 bases, and 14 bases lay between the germline ends. The CDR3 is 13 residues long. Germline V CDR1 and CDR2: SGHRS, YFSETQ. The CDR3 protein is CASSPNRQVEAFF. The CDR3 coding sequence is TGCGCCAGCAGCCCGAACCGACAGGTTGAAGCTTTCTTT.

This clonotype was seen a handful of times. J is TRBJ1-5 and V is TRBV6-1, with D perhaps matching TRBD1 (5 bases). Trimming removed 6 bases at V and 4 bases at J, with 16 bases between. Looked up from germline, CDR1 is MNHNS and CDR2 is SASEGT. This CDR3 is 15 amino acids long. CDR3 amino acids: CASRREAGRNQPQHF. The CDR3 DNA is TGTGCCAGCAGGAGGGAGGCAGGGCGGAATCAGCCCCAGCATTTT.

Only one count was recorded for this clonotype. V is TRBV10-2 and J is TRBJ2-3; the D gene is possibly TRBD2 (6 bases). Trimming removed 6 bases at V and 4 bases at J, with 11 bases between. The length of the CDR3 is 13 residues. The germline CDR1 and CDR2 sequences are WSHSY and SAAADI. CDR3 sequence: CASSGSSADTQYF. In DNA form, the CDR3 reads TGCGCCAGCAGCGGGAGTAGCGCAGATACGCAGTATTTT.

This rearrangement joins TRBV6-2 or TRBV6-3 to TRBJ1-2; tentatively, D is TRBD1 (5 bases). Germline CDR1 MNHEY, CDR2 SVGEGT. V dropped 2 bases and J dropped 3 bases, with 10 bases sitting between them. The CDR3 is 14 amino acids. The CDR3 sequence: CASSYEGLDYGYTF. The CDR3 DNA reads TGTGCCAGCAGTTACGAGGGGTTGGACTATGGCTACACCTTC.

This clonotype was seen many times. The chain is built from TRBV28 and TRBJ2-7, with D tentatively TRBD2 (6 bases). Germline values: CDR1 MDHEN, CDR2 SYDVKM. The CDR3 loop spans 14 amino acids. V dropped 5 bases and J dropped 3 bases, with 14 bases sitting between them. This CDR3 reads CASSPFQDYYEQYF. DNA of the CDR3: TGTGCCAGCAGTCCCTTTCAGGACTACTACGAGCAGTACTTC.

This chain uses TRBV19 with TRBJ2-6, with 7 bases matching TRBD2. V shed 9 bases, J shed 1 base, and the junction held 3 bases outside the gene matches. The CDR3 runs 14 residues. CDR1 LNHDA and CDR2 SQIVND come from the germline V gene (reference sequence). CDR3 residues: CASEGLSGANVLTF. CDR3 in DNA: TGTGCCAGCGAGGGACTATCTGGGGCCAACGTCCTGACTTTC.

This clonotype was recorded at least ten times. This chain joins TRBV6-1 and TRBJ1-6, with 9 bases fitting TRBD1. The CDR3 has 15 amino acids. V gave up 7 bases and J gave up 8 bases; unmatched junction bases: 9. In germline, CDR1 is MNHNS, CDR2 SASEGT. The chain's CDR3 is CASNHQQGAYSPLHF. The CDR3 nucleotides read TGTGCCAGCAACCATCAACAGGGGGCATATTCACCCCTCCACTTT.

This clonotype was seen at least ten times. This sequence joins TRBV29-1 and TRBJ2-4; D is possibly TRBD1 or TRBD2 (5 bases each). CDR1 SQVTM and CDR2 ANQGSEA come from the germline V gene. Trimming shortened V by 6 bases and J by 5 bases, and 17 bases separated the two germline ends. CDR3 length: 14 residues. The CDR3 protein is CSVVGRPRENIQYF. CDR3 DNA: TGCAGCGTGGTGGGACGGCCGAGGGAAAACATTCAGTACTTC.

There are a few counts of this clonotype. The V and J genes are TRBV19 and TRBJ1-5; tentative D call: TRBD1 (5 bases). V shed 2 bases and J shed 3 bases, with 17 bases lying between them. Germline V gene data show CDR1 as LNHDA and CDR2 as SQIVND (reference sequence). The CDR3 runs 17 residues. The CDR3 sequence: CASSIPPGRRDNQPQHF. DNA of the CDR3: TGTGCCAGTAGTATACCCCCGGGACGTAGAGACAATCAGCCCCAGCATTTT.